This paragraph covers one T cell receptor beta chain sequence. This sample was taken from a study of T cells in Graves' hyperthyroidism and ophthalmopathy. CDR1 and CDR2 (germline): ENHRY, SYGVKD. V gave up 7 bases and J gave up 0 bases, with 10 bases separating them. The CDR3 has 13 amino acids. Recently diagnosed hyperthyroidism of less than 2 months' duration affected patients aged 18 to 65. Initially, at the first diagnosis of hyperthyroidism and before any ophthalmopathy symptoms, blood was sampled. What was amplified from RNA transcripts were TCR beta CDR3 regions. The TCR CDR3 was amplified in a first-round RT-PCR using the HTBI primer set. TCRdb re-derived calls from the multiplex PCR reads in MiXCR, one entry per CDR3 protein. The repertoire has 650,000 to 850,000 distinct CDR3 sequences, roughly a sixth of them found once; the top ten carry 16%.

The TCR sequence derives from a woman aged 45-65 years with Graves' hyperthyroidism that later progressed to Graves' ophthalmopathy. The chain couples TRBV10-3 to TRBJ2-7, with D possibly TRBD2 on 6 matching bases. Sequencing was performed on blood. CDR3 protein: CAINDGGSYEQYF. In DNA, the CDR3 is TGTGCCATCAATGACGGGGGCTCCTACGAGCAGTACTTC.